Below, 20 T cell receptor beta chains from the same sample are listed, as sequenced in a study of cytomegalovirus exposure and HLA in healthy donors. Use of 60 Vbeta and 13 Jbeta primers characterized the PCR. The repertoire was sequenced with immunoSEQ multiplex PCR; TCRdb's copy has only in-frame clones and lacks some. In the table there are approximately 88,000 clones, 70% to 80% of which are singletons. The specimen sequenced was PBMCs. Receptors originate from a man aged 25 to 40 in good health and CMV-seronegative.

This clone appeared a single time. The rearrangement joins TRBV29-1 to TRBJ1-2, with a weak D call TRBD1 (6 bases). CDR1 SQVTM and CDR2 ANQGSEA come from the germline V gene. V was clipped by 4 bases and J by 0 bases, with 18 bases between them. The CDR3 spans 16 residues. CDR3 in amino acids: CSVGGNRERANYGYTF. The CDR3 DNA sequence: TGCAGCGTTGGGGGGAACAGGGAGAGAGCTAACTATGGCTACACCTTC.

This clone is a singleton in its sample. CDR3 in DNA: TGTGCCAGCAGCTTAGTAGGGCGGCAGGGATTCTACGAGCAGTACTTC. This encodes CASSLVGRQGFYEQYF. This chain joins TRBV7-2 and TRBJ2-7; a weak D match, TRBD1 (5 bases). This CDR3 has 16 amino acids. V lost 1 base and J lost 3, with 16 bases in between. The V gene's germline CDR1 is SGHTA and CDR2 FQGNSA.

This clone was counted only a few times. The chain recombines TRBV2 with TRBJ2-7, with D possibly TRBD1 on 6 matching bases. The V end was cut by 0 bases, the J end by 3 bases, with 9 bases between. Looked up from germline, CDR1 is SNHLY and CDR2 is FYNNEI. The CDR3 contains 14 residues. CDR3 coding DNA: TGTGCCAGCAGTGAAGCAGGGGGAAACTACGAGCAGTACTTC. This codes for CASSEAGGNYEQYF.

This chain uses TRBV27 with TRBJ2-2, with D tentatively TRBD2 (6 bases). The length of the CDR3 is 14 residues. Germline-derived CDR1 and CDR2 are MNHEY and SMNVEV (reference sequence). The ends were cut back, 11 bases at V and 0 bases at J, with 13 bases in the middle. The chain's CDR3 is CACGTYSNTGELFF. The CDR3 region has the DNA TGTGCCTGCGGGACTTACTCGAACACCGGGGAGCTGTTTTTT.

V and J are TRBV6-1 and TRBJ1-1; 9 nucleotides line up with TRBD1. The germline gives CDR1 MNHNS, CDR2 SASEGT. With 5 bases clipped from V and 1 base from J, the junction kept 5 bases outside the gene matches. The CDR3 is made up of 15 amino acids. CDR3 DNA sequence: TGTGCCAGCAGTACCCGGACAGGGGAGAACACTGAAGCTTTCTTT. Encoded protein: CASSTRTGENTEAFF.

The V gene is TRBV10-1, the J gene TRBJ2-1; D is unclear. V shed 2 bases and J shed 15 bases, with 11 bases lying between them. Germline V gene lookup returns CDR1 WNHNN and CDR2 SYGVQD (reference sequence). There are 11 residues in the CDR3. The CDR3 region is CASSEVGPRFF. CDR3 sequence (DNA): TGCGCCAGCAGTGAGGTTGGCCCTAGGTTCTTC.

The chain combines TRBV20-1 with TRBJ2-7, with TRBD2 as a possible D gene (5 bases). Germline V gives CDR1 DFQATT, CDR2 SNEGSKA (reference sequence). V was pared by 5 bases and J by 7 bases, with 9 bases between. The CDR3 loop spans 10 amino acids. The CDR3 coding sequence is TGCAGTGCTTCGAGGAGGGAGCAGTACTTC. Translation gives CSASRREQYF.

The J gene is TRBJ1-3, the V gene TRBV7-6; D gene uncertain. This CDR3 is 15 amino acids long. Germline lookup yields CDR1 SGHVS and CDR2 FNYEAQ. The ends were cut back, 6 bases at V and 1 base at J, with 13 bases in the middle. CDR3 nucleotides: TGTGCCAGCAGTCGGGAGCAAGGTTCTGGAAACACCATATATTTT. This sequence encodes CASSREQGSGNTIYF.

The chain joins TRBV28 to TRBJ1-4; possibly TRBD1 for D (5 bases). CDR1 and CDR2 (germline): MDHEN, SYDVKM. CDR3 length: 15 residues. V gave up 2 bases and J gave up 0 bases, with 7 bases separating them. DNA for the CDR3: TGTGCCAGCAGTTTAGACAGCGCAACTAATGAAAAACTGTTTTTT. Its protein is CASSLDSATNEKLFF.

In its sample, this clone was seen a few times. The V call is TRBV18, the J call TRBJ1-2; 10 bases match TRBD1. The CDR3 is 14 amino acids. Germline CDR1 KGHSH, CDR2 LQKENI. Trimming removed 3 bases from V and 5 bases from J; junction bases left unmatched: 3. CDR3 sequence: CASSPGQGPYGYTF. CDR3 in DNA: TGTGCCAGCTCACCGGGACAGGGGCCTTATGGCTACACCTTC.

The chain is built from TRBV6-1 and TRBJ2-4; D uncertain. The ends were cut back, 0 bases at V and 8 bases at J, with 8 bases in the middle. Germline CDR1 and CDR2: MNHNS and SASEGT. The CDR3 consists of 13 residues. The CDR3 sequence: CASSEAFRDIQYF. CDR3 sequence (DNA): TGTGCCAGCAGTGAAGCTTTTCGGGACATTCAGTACTTC.

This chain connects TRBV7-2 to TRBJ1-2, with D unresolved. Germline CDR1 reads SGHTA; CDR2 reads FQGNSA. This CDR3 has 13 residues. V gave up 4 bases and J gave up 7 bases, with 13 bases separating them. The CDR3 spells CASSSETFRGYTF. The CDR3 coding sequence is TGTGCCAGCAGCTCAGAGACTTTTCGTGGCTACACCTTC.

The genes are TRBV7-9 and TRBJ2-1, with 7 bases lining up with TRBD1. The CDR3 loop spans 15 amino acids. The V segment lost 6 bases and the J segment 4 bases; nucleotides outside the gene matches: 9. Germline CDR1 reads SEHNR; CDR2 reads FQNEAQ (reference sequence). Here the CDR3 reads CASRDPGTEYNEQFF. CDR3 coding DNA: TGTGCCAGCAGGGACCCCGGGACAGAATACAATGAGCAGTTCTTC.

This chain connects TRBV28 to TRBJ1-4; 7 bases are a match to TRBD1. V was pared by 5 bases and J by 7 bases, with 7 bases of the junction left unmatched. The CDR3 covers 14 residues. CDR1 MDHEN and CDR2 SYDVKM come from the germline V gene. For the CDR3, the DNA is TGTGCCAGCAGTATTACAGGGGTAGTTGAAAAACTGTTTTTT. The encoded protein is CASSITGVVEKLFF.

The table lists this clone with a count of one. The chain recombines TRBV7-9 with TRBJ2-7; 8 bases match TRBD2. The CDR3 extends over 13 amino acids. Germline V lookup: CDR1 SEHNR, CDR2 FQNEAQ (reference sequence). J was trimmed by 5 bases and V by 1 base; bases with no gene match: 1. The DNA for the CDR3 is TGTGCCAGCAGCTTAGGAGCGGGGGACGAGCAGTACTTC. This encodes CASSLGAGDEQYF.

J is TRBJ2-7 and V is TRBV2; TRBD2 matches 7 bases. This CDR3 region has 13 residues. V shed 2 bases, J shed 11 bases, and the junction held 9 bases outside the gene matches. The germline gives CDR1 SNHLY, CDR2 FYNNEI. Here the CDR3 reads CASSEMVGRDEYF. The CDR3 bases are TGTGCCAGCAGTGAAATGGTTGGGAGGGACGAGTACTTC. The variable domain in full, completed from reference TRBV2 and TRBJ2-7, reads EPEVTQTPSHQVTQMGQEVILRCVPISNHLYFYWYRQILGQKVEFLVSFYNNEISEKSEIFDDQFSVERPDGSNFTLKIRSTKLEDSAMYFCASSEMVGRDEYFGPGTRLTVT.

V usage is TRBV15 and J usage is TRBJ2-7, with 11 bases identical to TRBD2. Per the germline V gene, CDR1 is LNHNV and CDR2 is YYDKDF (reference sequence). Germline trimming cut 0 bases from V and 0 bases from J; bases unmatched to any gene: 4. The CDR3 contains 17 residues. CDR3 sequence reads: CATSRDLTSGGSYEQYF. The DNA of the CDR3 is TGTGCCACCAGCAGAGATCTCACTAGCGGGGGCTCCTACGAGCAGTACTTC. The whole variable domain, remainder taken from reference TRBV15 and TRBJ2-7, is DAMVIQNPRYQVTQFGKPVTLSCSQTLNHNVMYWYQQKSSQAPKLLFHYYDKDFNNEADTPDNFQSRRPNTSFCFLDIRSPGLGDTAMYLCATSRDLTSGGSYEQYFGPGTRLTVT.

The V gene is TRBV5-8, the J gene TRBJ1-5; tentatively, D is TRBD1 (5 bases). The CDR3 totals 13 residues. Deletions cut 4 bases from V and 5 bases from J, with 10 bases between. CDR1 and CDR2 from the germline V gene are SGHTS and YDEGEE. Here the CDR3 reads CASSRQSDQPQHF. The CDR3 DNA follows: TGTGCCAGCAGCCGACAGTCCGATCAGCCCCAGCATTTT.

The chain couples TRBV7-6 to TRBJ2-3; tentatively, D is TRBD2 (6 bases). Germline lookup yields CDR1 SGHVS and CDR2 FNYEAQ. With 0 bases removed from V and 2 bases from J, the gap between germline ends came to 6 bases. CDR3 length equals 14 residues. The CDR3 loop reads CASSLARDTDTQYF. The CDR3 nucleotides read TGTGCCAGCAGCTTAGCGCGGGACACAGATACGCAGTATTTT.

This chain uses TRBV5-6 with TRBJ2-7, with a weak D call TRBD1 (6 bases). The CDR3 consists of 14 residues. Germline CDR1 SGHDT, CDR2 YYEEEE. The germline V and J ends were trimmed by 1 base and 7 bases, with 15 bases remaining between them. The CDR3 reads CASSLTGLEREQYF. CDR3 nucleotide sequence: TGTGCCAGCAGCTTGACAGGGCTCGAGCGAGAGCAGTACTTC.